This T cell receptor (beta chain) was identified in a study of type 1 and type 2 diabetes patients. All diabetic donors were classified as either type 1 or type 2 diabetes. Trimming took 5 bases from V and 1 from J, leaving 14 bases between them. This CDR3 region has 15 residues. The V gene's germline CDR1 is SGHVS and CDR2 FQNEAQ. This clonotype was recorded many times. Amplification started from genomic DNA. The TCR beta CDR3 region was amplified using 30 forward and 13 reverse primers. TCRdb independently ran MiXCR on the multiplex PCR reads; one entry per CDR3 protein. This table has 280,000 or so distinct CDR3 sequences, roughly 44% appearing once.

The V gene is TRBV7-8, the J gene TRBJ2-5; D is ambiguous. What was sequenced was peripheral blood mononuclear cells (PBMCs). The TCR was taken from a man aged 18 to 30 with type 2 diabetes. CDR3 in amino acids: CASSRSSAPQETQYF. In DNA, the CDR3 is TGTGCCAGCAGCCGAAGCTCTGCACCCCAAGAGACCCAGTACTTC.